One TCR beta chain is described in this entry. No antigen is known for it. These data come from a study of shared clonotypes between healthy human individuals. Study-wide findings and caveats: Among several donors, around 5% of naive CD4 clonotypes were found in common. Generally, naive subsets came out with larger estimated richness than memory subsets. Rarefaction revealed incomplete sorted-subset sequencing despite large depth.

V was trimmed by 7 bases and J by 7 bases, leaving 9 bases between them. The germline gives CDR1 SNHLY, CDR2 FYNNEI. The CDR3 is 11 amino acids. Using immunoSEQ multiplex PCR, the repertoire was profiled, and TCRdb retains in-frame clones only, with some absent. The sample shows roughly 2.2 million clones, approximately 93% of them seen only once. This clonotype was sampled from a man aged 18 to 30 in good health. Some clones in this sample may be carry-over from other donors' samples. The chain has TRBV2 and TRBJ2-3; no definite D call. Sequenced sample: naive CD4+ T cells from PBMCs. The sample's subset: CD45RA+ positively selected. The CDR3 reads CASMGSYTQYF. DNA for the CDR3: TGTGCCAGCATGGGTTCCTATACGCAGTATTTT.